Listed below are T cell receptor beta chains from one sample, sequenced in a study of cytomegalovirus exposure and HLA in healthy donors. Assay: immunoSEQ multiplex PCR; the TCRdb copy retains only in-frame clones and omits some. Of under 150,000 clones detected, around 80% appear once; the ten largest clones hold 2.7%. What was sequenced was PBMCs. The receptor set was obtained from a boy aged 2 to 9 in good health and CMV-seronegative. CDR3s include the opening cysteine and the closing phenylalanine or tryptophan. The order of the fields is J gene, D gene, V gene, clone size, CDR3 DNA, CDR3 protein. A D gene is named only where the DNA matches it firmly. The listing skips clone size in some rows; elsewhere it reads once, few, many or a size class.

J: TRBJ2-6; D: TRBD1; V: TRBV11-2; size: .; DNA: TGTGCCAGCAGCGCGCCGGGACAGGGACTTTCTGGGGCCAACGTCCTGACTTTC; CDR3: CASSAPGQGLSGANVLTF
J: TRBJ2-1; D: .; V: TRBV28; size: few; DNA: TGTGCCAGCAGTTTAGCGGGGATGGGGAATGAGCAGTTCTTC; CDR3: CASSLAGMGNEQFF
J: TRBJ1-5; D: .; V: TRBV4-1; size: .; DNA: TGCGCCAGCAGCCAAGACGGACAAAGCTTTAGCAATCAGCCCCAGCATTTT; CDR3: CASSQDGQSFSNQPQHF
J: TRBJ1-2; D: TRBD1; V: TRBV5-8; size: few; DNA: TGTGCCAGCAACTGGGACAGGGGAGGTAGCTATGGCTACACCTTC; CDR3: CASNWDRGGSYGYTF
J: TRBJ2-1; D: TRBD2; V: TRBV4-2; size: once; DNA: TGTGCCAGCAGCCAAGAGTCTAGCGGAGCTAATGAGCAGTTCTTC; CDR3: CASSQESSGANEQFF
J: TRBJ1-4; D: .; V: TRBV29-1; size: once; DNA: TGCAGCGTCCGGGACAACGAAGAAAAACTGTTTTTT; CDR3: CSVRDNEEKLFF
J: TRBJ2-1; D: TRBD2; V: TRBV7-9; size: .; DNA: TGTGCCAGCAGCCTAGGGGCTATCGCGGGGGGGACCGTAGACAATGAGCAGTTCTTC; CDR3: CASSLGAIAGGTVDNEQFF
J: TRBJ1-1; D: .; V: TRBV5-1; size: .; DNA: TGCGCCAGCAGCTTAGGGGAAATGATGAACACTGAAGCTTTCTTT; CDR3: CASSLGEMMNTEAFF
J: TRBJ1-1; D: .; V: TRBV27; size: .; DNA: TGTGCCAGCAGTTCAATAGACTCCGAAAACACTGAAGCTTTCTTT; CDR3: CASSSIDSENTEAFF
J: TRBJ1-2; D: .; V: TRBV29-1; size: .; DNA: TGCAGCGTTGAACACCTAAGGGGTATTTATAACTATGGCTACACCTTC; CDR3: CSVEHLRGIYNYGYTF
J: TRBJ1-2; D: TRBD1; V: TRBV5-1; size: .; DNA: TGCGCCAGCAGCTCCTCAGGGGGCAACTATGGCTACACCTTC; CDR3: CASSSSGGNYGYTF
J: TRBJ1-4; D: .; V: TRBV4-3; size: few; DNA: TGCGCCAGCCGCCAGCTAGTTGGGGGCCCTGAAAAACTGTTTTTT; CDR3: CASRQLVGGPEKLFF
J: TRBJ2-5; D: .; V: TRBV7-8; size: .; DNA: TGTGCCACCGGTGGGGGGAGGGAGACCCAGTACTTC; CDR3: CATGGGRETQYF
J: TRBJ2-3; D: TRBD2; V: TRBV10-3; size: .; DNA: TGTGCCATCAGTTCGCTGGGCGGGGGGGCCAGAGATACGCAGTATTTT; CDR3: CAISSLGGGARDTQYF
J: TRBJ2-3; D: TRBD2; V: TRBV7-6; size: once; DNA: TGTGCCAGCAGCTTACTAAGCGGGGGGGCCATCCTTACAGATACGCAGTATTTT; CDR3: CASSLLSGGAILTDTQYF